The present TCR beta chain was sequenced within a study of cytomegalovirus exposure and HLA in healthy donors listed by TCRdb under 2017. Notes on the research overall: An earlier analysis of some 600 of the donors reported 276 Gb of sequence data and roughly 120 million unique TCR beta sequences obtained from around 190 million T cells. An early release that covered roughly 600 HLA-typed donors contained approximately 320 gigabases of sequencing data and 85 million to 100 million unique TCR sequences. Of the roughly 410 genotyped donors, less than 85% were placed in the genetic ancestry cluster associated with self-reported Caucasian donors. The aim of the study was to test whether cataloging public T cell receptors could identify signatures of past pathogen exposure. The study used immunosequencing to profile the T cell repertoires of around 600 subjects and linked those repertoires to cytomegalovirus serostatus. Besides the first cohort of 500 to 700 subjects, a separate validation cohort made up of roughly 130 different subjects was used. High-throughput TCR immunosequencing, statistical association of individual TCRs with disease status, and machine learning were combined to predict cytomegalovirus infection status. A later analysis re-examined previously published TCR beta repertoires from over 500 donors and added high-resolution HLA genotyping to investigate patterns of TCR occurrence. Rather than using new phenotypic data, the later analysis identified candidate immune exposures from TCR beta sequences and from how often those sequences occurred across donors. An earlier analysis of 500 to 650 of the donors applied high-throughput TCR beta sequencing to assess whether each TCR beta V gene segment acted as functional or pseudogenic. Donor age, sex, ethnicity and CMV serostatus were compiled together with the repertoire data. In a later genetic analysis, genome-wide SNP genotypes for about three fifths of the roughly 670 donors were used, and that subset was treated as a discovery cohort. All discovery cohort repertoires had been generated on a single sequencing platform. Both class I and class II loci were covered by HLA typing, at four-digit resolution. Typing coverage varied by locus: roughly 620-640 donors for A, B, C, DRB1 and DQB1; more than 500 for DQA1; 600 to 610 for DPA1; about 450 for DPB1. Several DR-DQ haplotypes were treated as single units for association and clustering because of strong linkage in the cohort. Among about 390 genotyped donors of the cohort, an average of 235,054 unique TCR beta nucleotide sequences were sequenced per donor, roughly a sixth of them non-productive.

The CDR3 runs 14 residues from the cysteine to the phenylalanine. The entry retains the CDR3 DNA only, 42 bases that are in frame from base 1. The germline V gene yields SGHRS for CDR1 and YFSETQ for CDR2. Germline trimming amounts to 2 bases on V and 3 bases on J, with 2 as the count of junction bases outside the gene matches. In total, around 600 healthy bone marrow donors made up the cohort. At the time of sampling, all cohort members were nominally healthy, though unrecorded immune exposures were likely present. The donor tested CMV seropositive and was one of the 289 seropositive cohort members. A peripheral blood sample was collected from each donor, and TCR beta sequencing was performed on peripheral blood mononuclear cells. Genomic DNA was extracted from the blood cell samples with the Qiagen DNeasy Blood Extraction Kit. Results and caveats for the whole study, not just this receptor: When HLA alleles, especially DR and DQ, strongly co-occurred, TCR associations were difficult to assign to individual alleles. A later genetic analysis associated a missense DCLRE1C variant with V-gene and J-gene trimming of TCR beta chains, and an independent cohort replicated the association. According to a later analysis, TCR association rates differed among HLA loci, with DRB1 alleles showing the most associated TCRs and HLA-C alleles showing the fewest. Specific HLA alleles were associated with over 15,000 TCR beta sequences at a false discovery rate of 0.05 in a later analysis. In the study, 150 to 200 TCR beta chains were listed as associated with cytomegalovirus. The authors suggested that the approach could potentially be extended to other disease states and immunological phenotypes. Some IMGT-functional V segments, including TRBV6-2 and TRBV6-3, could not be told apart with the 87-base-pair reads, so those segments were excluded. Because HLA typing was missing for some donors at each locus, association tests included only the typed subset. In a later analysis, several top co-occurrence clusters were reported to appear linked to parvovirus B19, influenza, CMV and Epstein-Barr virus. Immune exposure information for the cohort was limited to CMV serostatus. Most CMV-associated TCR beta chains appeared to be HLA-restricted in a later analysis, and the HLA associations seemed to be driven largely by CMV exposure. A later analysis found that HLA-associated TCR beta chains were more clonally expanded and had lower generation probabilities than equally common non-associated chains. In this cohort, only TCR beta chains were sequenced, and detectable features were limited by the absence of alpha or paired-chain data. Three of the identified cytomegalovirus-associated TCR beta chains were confirmed in vitro to be specific for cytomegalovirus antigens. In an earlier analysis of 587 of the donors, most TCR beta V segments were observed in productive rearrangements about 90% or about 30% of the time, broadly matching IMGT annotations. A later genetic analysis reported fewer N-insertions in productive TCRs among donors in an Asian-associated ancestry cluster than the approximately 700-donor mean. Some 15 rarely observed V segments, including chromosome 9 orphons, were excluded from the earlier analysis of several hundred of the donors because counts were too low. A further reported finding was that TCR beta sequences accurately predicted the HLA-A and HLA-B alleles for most subjects in the first cohort. The classifier was reported to diagnose cytomegalovirus status with high specificity and sensitivity in both the original cohort and the validation cohort. A cluster of highly shared sequence variants was judged likely to be a technical artifact of the sequencing pipeline. Across donors, most TCR sequences were observed very rarely, whereas some public TCRs were present in many individuals. Correlated functional status among segregating V segments might be attributable to linkage disequilibrium, but an unknown experimental factor could not be ruled out. Roughly uniform sequencing depth across donors was assumed in presence/absence analyses, although this assumption may not hold.

This clone has more than one count but fewer than ten. It lacks a known antigen. No base quality information exists; no much larger clone differs at one position. Library creation used the immunoSEQ multiplex PCR assay. The multiplex PCR relied on a mix of 60 forward primers for TCR Vbeta segments and 13 reverse primers for TCR Jbeta segments. The CDR3 region of rearranged TCR beta genes was amplified from genomic DNA with a multiplex PCR assay. The amplified TCR beta libraries were sequenced on the Illumina HiSeq System as 87-base-pair reads. As for the original processing: Across the 670 or so repertoires, a later analysis counted roughly 77 million unique TCR beta chains, 8.5 million to 12 million of which were shared by at least two donors. Raw reads were error-corrected and collapsed into unique sequences with a nearest-neighbor algorithm that merged closely related sequences to remove PCR and sequencing errors. V, D and J gene segments were assigned by aligning CDR3 sequences to IMGT reference sequences. For a sequence to be retained, a match of at least six nucleotides to both a V gene segment and a J gene segment was required. A rearrangement was called productive if the CDR3 had no stop codons and remained in frame with V and J, and every other rearrangement was called non-productive. CDR3 was defined according to IMGT convention as the region running from the second conserved V-encoded cysteine to the conserved J-encoded phenylalanine. Sequences without an unambiguous match to a single V gene segment were excluded from the earlier analysis of about 600 of the donors. In an earlier analysis of about 590 of the donors, a V segment was called functional when productive rearrangements were above 56.7%, and segregating when the standard deviation between donors exceeded 5%. A statistical classification framework was built to diagnose cytomegalovirus status from the catalog of TCR beta chain sequences. In a later analysis, TCR nucleotide sequences were compared against IMGT/GENE-DB human TR gene sequences so that V and J genes could be assigned. Using the TCRdist pipeline, a later analysis assigned CDR3 sequences along with most-parsimonious VDJ recombination scenarios. In a later analysis, each TCR beta chain was defined by its CDR3 amino acid sequence together with its V-gene family, and reads without a unique V-gene family were excluded. In a later analysis, around 600 highly shared, low-generation-probability nucleotide sequences were removed to address suspected cross-contamination and a sequencing artifact. A later analysis calculated a clonal expansion index for each public chain from normalized within-repertoire ranks of inferred template counts. In a later analysis, generation probabilities were computed with a VDJ recombination model fitted to out-of-frame rearrangements, and the resulting probabilities were checked against IGoR. In a later analysis, hypergeometric tests were used to score TCR-TCR, TCR-HLA and TCR-CMV co-occurrence, with a repertoire-size bias correction applied to TCR pairs. In a later analysis, false discovery rates were estimated by permuting HLA or CMV assignments 20 times. In a later analysis, co-occurring TCRs were grouped using DBSCAN, with TCRdist sequence similarity added in when clustering inside HLA-allele-positive subsets. Co-occurrence clustering excluded repertoires with fewer than 30,000 or more than 120,000 public chains, plus five with anomalous nucleotide sharing. The source is immuneACCESS, and TCRdb retained only in-frame sequences with V and J called. Part of the clones is not carried over; for the studies checked, unresolved V genes explain less than half of this, and the remainder is unexplained. D and trimming were read from the DNA, whereas the V and J calls and clone size are those reported in that table. Recorded for this sample are 60,000 or so clones; approximately 80% of them occurred a single time. Of the sample, roughly 3.3% is held by the ten largest clones.

This receptor was obtained from a woman between 40 and 50 years old in good health and CMV-seropositive. This sequence uses TRBV5-1 and TRBJ2-5, with TRBD1 matching 9 junction bases. The specimen sequenced was PBMCs. Read as DNA, the sequence is TGCGCCAGCAGCTTAAGGACAGGGGAAGAGACCCAGTACTTC. This encodes CASSLRTGEETQYF.